Each of the 17 T cell receptor beta chains below was sequenced from the same sample in a study of tumor-infiltrating lymphocytes in oesophageal squamous cell carcinoma. TCRdb recomputed calls from the PCR reads with MiXCR, one row per CDR3 protein. The data contain approximately 12,000 distinct CDR3 sequences, about 60% of them singletons. The sample consisted of esophageal tumor tissue. Source of these receptors: a male donor with esophageal squamous cell carcinoma.

The chain carries TRBV7-6 and TRBJ2-4; no reliable D call. The last part of the DNA fits TRBJ2-5 better; the J call may be wrong. The CDR3 spans 13 residues. Germline V gene lookup returns CDR1 SGHVS and CDR2 FNYEAQ. The CDR3 nucleotides are TGTGCCAGCAGCTTAGGCCCGGATGAGACCCAGTACTTC. Amino acids: CASSLGPDETQYF.

The rearrangement links TRBV7-6 to TRBJ1-2; maybe TRBD1 (5 bases). This CDR3 contains 14 residues. The V end lost 1 base, the J end lost 5 bases, and 11 bases lay between the germline ends. Germline lookup yields CDR1 SGHVS and CDR2 FNYEAQ. This CDR3 reads CASSLGPGSYGYTF. The CDR3 DNA reads as TGTGCCAGCAGCTTAGGGCCAGGGAGTTATGGCTACACCTTC.

The chain recombines TRBV7-4 with TRBJ2-1; 13 positions match TRBD2. Trimming cost V 8 bases and J 0 bases; bases outside gene matches: 1. The CDR3 contains 15 residues. CDR1 and CDR2 from the germline V gene are SGHVT and SQSDAQ. The CDR3 region is CASGTSGISYNEQFF. CDR3 nucleotide sequence: TGTGCCAGCGGGACTAGCGGGATCTCCTACAATGAGCAGTTCTTC.

The rearrangement joins TRBV7-4 to TRBJ2-3, with unresolved D. CDR3 length equals 13 residues. V was clipped by 3 bases and J by 4 bases, with 8 bases between them. CDR1 is SGHVT, CDR2 SQSDAQ, per germline. CDR3 in amino acids: CASSFGSSDTQYF. CDR3 nucleotide sequence: TGTGCCAGCAGCTTCGGCAGCTCAGATACGCAGTATTTT. Full variable domain (missing parts from reference TRBV7-4 and TRBJ2-3): GAGVSQSPRYKVAKRGRDVALRCDSISGHVTLYWYRQTLGQGSEVLTYSQSDAQRDKSGRPSGRFSAERPERSVSTLKIQRTEQGDSAVYLCASSFGSSDTQYFGPGTRLTVL.

This clonotype showed up many times. This sequence joins TRBV7-6 and TRBJ2-5; 8 bases match TRBD1. The J segment lost 4 bases and the V segment lost 0 bases, leaving 1 base of the junction unmatched. The CDR3 covers 14 residues. From germline, CDR1 is SGHVS and CDR2 FNYEAQ. The CDR3 protein is CASSLATGVETQYF. The CDR3 DNA is TGTGCCAGCAGCTTAGCGACAGGGGTAGAGACCCAGTACTTC.

In its sample, this clonotype was seen once. This chain uses TRBV12-3 or TRBV12-4 with TRBJ2-4, with a possible D match to TRBD2 (5 bases). The DNA matches TRBJ2-1 better at its end, which makes the J call doubtful. The CDR3 runs 13 residues. The CDR3 region has the DNA TGTGCCAGCAGTTTAAAGCGGAACAATGAGCAGTTCTTC. Translation: CASSLKRNNEQFF.

This clonotype was found a few times. J is TRBJ2-5 and V is TRBV7-2; the match to TRBD2 covers 10 bases. Looked up from germline, CDR1 is SGHTA and CDR2 is FQGNSA. Germline trimming cut 4 bases from V and 5 bases from J; bases unmatched to any gene: 10. The CDR3 covers 16 residues. CDR3 region: CASSSTAGGLSETQYF. The CDR3 region has the DNA TGTGCCAGCAGCTCCACAGCGGGGGGGCTCTCTGAGACCCAGTACTTC.

This clonotype was observed a handful of times. The gene calls are TRBV7-2 and TRBJ2-1; D gene unclear. With 4 bases removed from V and 2 bases from J, the gap between germline ends came to 12 bases. The CDR3 sequence is 15 residues long. Germline values: CDR1 SGHTA, CDR2 FQGNSA. The chain's CDR3 is CASSSMLTAYNEQFF. CDR3 nucleotide sequence: TGTGCCAGCAGCTCGATGCTTACAGCCTACAATGAGCAGTTCTTC.

The chain employs TRBV25-1 and TRBJ2-1; 7 positions match TRBD2. The J call is doubtful: the DNA matches TRBJ2-5 better. From germline, CDR1 is MGHDK and CDR2 SYGVNS. This CDR3 is 17 amino acids long. In nucleotides, the CDR3 is TGTGCCAGCAGCCTCCGAGCTGGGCTAGCGGAAGAAGAGACCCAGTACTTC. It specifies CASSLRAGLAEEETQYF.

This chain connects TRBV10-2 to TRBJ2-1; the D gene is possibly TRBD1 (6 bases). With 8 bases removed from V and 5 bases from J, the gap between germline ends came to 16 bases. Germline CDR1 and CDR2: WSHSY and SAAADI. The CDR3 is 14 residues long. The CDR3, as DNA: TGCGCCAGCGGGGACAAGGCCGCCCACAATGAGCAGTTCTTC. Its translation: CASGDKAAHNEQFF.

The chain carries TRBV7-2 and TRBJ2-5, with 9 bases aligning to TRBD1. The better agreement between TRBJ2-1 and the DNA end casts doubt on the J call. Germline V gene data show CDR1 as SGHTA and CDR2 as FQGNSA. The CDR3 loop spans 13 amino acids. This CDR3 is CASRDRVYNEQFF. The DNA for the CDR3 is TGTGCCAGCCGGGACAGGGTATACAATGAGCAGTTCTTC.

This clonotype was counted a few times. The genes are TRBV7-6 and TRBJ2-3; D might be TRBD2 (7 bases). CDR1 SGHVS and CDR2 FNYEAQ come from the germline V gene. The CDR3 runs 15 residues. Trimming stripped 5 bases from V and 0 bases from J, with 12 bases between. CDR3 coding DNA: TGTGCCAGCAGCCAAGGGGGGGTAAGCACAGATACGCAGTATTTT. Protein: CASSQGGVSTDTQYF.

This clonotype was seen only a few times. The rearrangement uses TRBV12-3 or TRBV12-4 and TRBJ2-1, with D perhaps matching TRBD1 or TRBD2 (6 bases each). V was cut by 6 bases and J by 9 bases, with 24 bases left in between. This CDR3 has 16 amino acids. CDR3 residues: CASSKLQGAGSGEQFF. In DNA, the CDR3 is TGTGCCAGCAGCAAGCTACAGGGAGCCGGGAGTGGTGAGCAGTTCTTC.

The rearrangement joins TRBV5-6 to TRBJ2-4; 9 nucleotides agree with TRBD2. Germline CDR1 is SGHDT and CDR2 is YYEEEE. Losses at the gene ends were 4 bases for V and 9 bases for J; bases not matched to a gene: 11. This CDR3 is 15 amino acids long. The CDR3 loop is CASSDSGGVQVIQYF. The CDR3 nucleotides read TGTGCCAGCAGCGATAGCGGGGGCGTCCAAGTCATTCAGTACTTC.

This clonotype was seen more than once but under ten times. V and J are TRBV6-1 and TRBJ2-3; D might be TRBD2 (5 bases). The germline gives CDR1 MNHNS, CDR2 SASEGT. Trimming took off 5 bases at V and 5 bases at J, with 17 bases between the two ends. The CDR3 is 15 residues long. The CDR3 DNA reads as TGTGCCAGCAGTTACCCGCCTGAAGGGAGAGATACGCAGTATTTT. Translating gives CASSYPPEGRDTQYF.

The CDR3 DNA is TGTGCCAGCAGCTCCCTCCCCCTAGCAATATTGGAGGAGCAGTACTTC. It translates to CASSSLPLAILEEQYF. The chain joins TRBV7-8 to TRBJ2-5; TRBD2 is a possible D gene (5 bases). CDR1 and CDR2 from the germline V gene are SGHVS and FQNEAQ. Trimming took 4 bases from V and 11 from J, leaving 26 bases between them. The CDR3 sequence is 16 residues long.

The rearrangement joins TRBV7-6 to TRBJ2-7; D unresolved. The closer fit of TRBJ2-1 to the DNA end suggests the J call may be wrong. Per the germline V gene, CDR1 is SGHVS and CDR2 is FNYEAQ. CDR3 length equals 16 residues. In nucleotides, the CDR3 is TGTGCCAGCAGCTTAGCAGGGTGGGTCCTTTACAATGAGCAGTTCTTC. Amino acid sequence: CASSLAGWVLYNEQFF.